A single sample gave rise to the 23 T cell receptor beta chains below, sequenced in a study of cytomegalovirus exposure and HLA in healthy donors. The PCR was carried out with 60 Vbeta primers and 13 Jbeta primers. Only in-frame clones appear in the TCRdb table, and some are missing; sequencing was by immunoSEQ multiplex PCR. The data show 55,000 to 70,000 clones, with 70% to 75% seen just once and about 4.9% held by the top ten. Sequenced material: PBMCs. These receptors were collected from a woman aged 25 to 39 in good health and CMV-seronegative.

About this clone: This CDR3 is also generated by other DNA sequences in the sample. The chain recombines TRBV7-2 with TRBJ1-2; 8 bases agree with TRBD1. V gave up 4 bases and J gave up 2 bases; unmatched junction bases: 3. CDR3 size: 14 residues. Germline CDR1 is SGHTA and CDR2 is FQGNSA. CDR3 DNA sequence: TGTGCCAGCAGCTCCGGACAGGGCAACTATGGCTACACCTTC. Amino acid sequence: CASSSGQGNYGYTF.

The chain carries TRBV25-1 and TRBJ2-7; TRBD1 aligns across 10 bases. Germline-derived CDR1 and CDR2 are MGHDK and SYGVNS. The CDR3 consists of 18 residues. V was pared by 1 base and J by 6 bases, with 15 bases of the junction left unmatched. The CDR3 protein is CASSEFTPGTGVRVEQYF. As DNA, the CDR3 is TGTGCCAGCAGTGAATTCACCCCAGGGACAGGGGTTCGGGTCGAGCAGTACTTC.

This clone was seen once. This rearrangement joins TRBV5-1 to TRBJ2-1, with D unresolved. CDR1 is SGHRS, CDR2 YFSETQ, per germline. The CDR3 runs 15 residues. V lost 0 bases to trimming and J lost 4 bases, with 11 bases between them. The CDR3 is CASSLGAGYYNEQFF. CDR3 DNA: TGCGCCAGCAGCTTGGGGGCAGGATATTACAATGAGCAGTTCTTC.

DNA of the CDR3: TGTGCCAGCAGCCTTACCGGTTCCGGTAATGAGCAGTTCTTC. It codes for CASSLTGSGNEQFF. The genes are TRBV7-9 and TRBJ2-1; D is ambiguous. Looked up from germline, CDR1 is SEHNR and CDR2 is FQNEAQ (reference sequence). This CDR3 is built from 14 residues. Trimming left V 5 bases short and J 7 bases short, with 15 bases between.

The chain joins TRBV2 to TRBJ1-2, with 7 nucleotides matching TRBD1. Germline V gives CDR1 SNHLY, CDR2 FYNNEI. After removal of 8 bases from V and 7 bases from J, the junction contained 13 bases not matched to a gene. The CDR3 contains 14 residues. For the CDR3, the DNA is TGTGCCAGCTTTTTAGACAGGGTGCTGGGTGGCTACACCTTC. Its protein is CASFLDRVLGGYTF.

The chain combines TRBV14 with TRBJ2-1, with 9 bases fitting TRBD2. CDR1 and CDR2 from the germline V gene are SGHDN and FVKESK. J gave up 4 bases and V 2 bases, and 12 bases lay outside the gene matches. The CDR3 consists of 18 residues. CDR3 in DNA: TGTGCCAGCAGCCAAAGGGGGGCTAGCGGGGTGGGGTACAATGAGCAGTTCTTC. Translation gives CASSQRGASGVGYNEQFF.

This clone turned up a few times. V is TRBV9 and J is TRBJ1-2; no clear D gene. The CDR3 extends over 12 amino acids. Germline CDR1 and CDR2: SGDLS and YYNGEE. Between the trimmed V and J ends, which lost 4 bases and 7 bases, there was a span of 11 bases. CDR3 sequence reads: CASSPQEGGYTF. The CDR3 coding sequence is TGTGCCAGCAGCCCGCAGGAGGGTGGCTACACCTTC.

The V gene is TRBV6-5, the J gene TRBJ1-4; maybe TRBD1 (5 bases). Looked up from germline, CDR1 is MNHEY and CDR2 is SVGAGI. V was clipped by 6 bases and J by 4 bases, with 15 bases between them. The CDR3 sequence is 15 residues long. The CDR3 region is CASRGTGSYNEKLFF. CDR3 nucleotides: TGTGCCAGCAGAGGAACAGGCTCCTATAATGAAAAACTGTTTTTT.

This chain uses TRBV7-3 with TRBJ1-4; D is ambiguous. From germline, CDR1 is SGHTA and CDR2 FQGTGA. V lost 5 bases to trimming and J lost 1 base, with 14 bases between them. CDR3 length equals 16 residues. DNA of the CDR3: TGTGCCAGCAGCCTAATGCCCGTGAGAACTAATGAAAAACTGTTTTTT. It codes for CASSLMPVRTNEKLFF.

Only a few counts were recorded for this clone. The same CDR3 arises from other DNA sequences in this sample as well. The V call is TRBV14, the J call TRBJ1-1, with D perhaps TRBD1 (6 bases). Germline values: CDR1 SGHDN, CDR2 FVKESK. Trimming stripped 0 bases from V and 4 bases from J, with 12 bases between. CDR3 size: 15 residues. CDR3 nucleotides: TGTGCCAGCAGCCAAGAGGGGGCACTGGGCACTGAAGCTTTCTTT. It translates to CASSQEGALGTEAFF.

The V gene is TRBV6-4, the J gene TRBJ2-2; TRBD2 matches at 13 bases. Germline V gene lookup returns CDR1 MRHNA and CDR2 SNTAGT. The V and J ends lost 7 bases and 4 bases, in that order; junction bases with no gene match: 9. The CDR3 runs 17 residues. The CDR3 region has the DNA TGTGCCAGCACCCCACTAGCGGGAGGGCCCGGCACCGGGGAGCTGTTTTTT. It codes for CASTPLAGGPGTGELFF.

Concerning this clone itself: The same CDR3 arises from other DNA sequences in this sample as well. The V call is TRBV19, the J call TRBJ1-5; 9 nucleotides line up with TRBD1. The CDR3 extends over 14 amino acids. V was clipped by 7 bases and J by 6 bases; unmatched bases: 7. CDR1 is LNHDA and CDR2 is SQIVND in the germline V gene (reference sequence). The CDR3 loop is CASTKQGAGQPQHF. The CDR3 DNA follows: TGTGCCAGTACCAAACAGGGGGCAGGTCAGCCCCAGCATTTT.

The V gene is TRBV6-1, the J gene TRBJ1-1, with TRBD1 identical over 8 bases. The CDR3 contains 15 residues. With 1 base clipped from V and 7 bases from J, the junction kept 8 bases outside the gene matches. From germline, CDR1 is MNHNS and CDR2 SASEGT. In DNA, the CDR3 is TGTGCCAGCAGTGAAGTCGGGCAGGGGGCTGGTGAAGCTTTCTTT. This codes for CASSEVGQGAGEAFF.

The rearrangement joins TRBV27 to TRBJ1-1; 8 nucleotides agree with TRBD1. The CDR3 loop spans 15 amino acids. Per germline, CDR1 MNHEY and CDR2 SMNVEV (reference sequence). The V and J ends lost 5 bases and 6 bases, in that order; junction bases with no gene match: 11. The CDR3 sequence is CASSPSPQGAAEAFF. CDR3 bases: TGTGCCAGCAGTCCGAGCCCCCAGGGGGCCGCTGAAGCTTTCTTT.

This rearrangement joins TRBV6-1 to TRBJ2-7; 9 bases map to TRBD1. V lost 4 bases to trimming and J lost 4 bases; unmatched junction nucleotides: 8. The germline gives CDR1 MNHNS, CDR2 SASEGT. This CDR3 comprises 15 residues. The CDR3 is CASSALQGATYEQYF. The CDR3 bases are TGTGCCAGCAGTGCATTACAGGGGGCTACGTACGAGCAGTACTTC.

V usage is TRBV10-2 and J usage is TRBJ2-1; 10 bases line up with TRBD2. Germline V gene sequence: CDR1 WSHSY, CDR2 SAAADI. V dropped 6 bases and J dropped 7; count of bases not matched to a gene: 21. CDR3 length: 19 residues. The CDR3 coding sequence is TGCGCCAGCAGCACCCCTCAGGCTAGCGGGAGCCCAAAGGGGAATGAGCAGTTCTTC. Amino acids: CASSTPQASGSPKGNEQFF.

In this sample, this clone turned up once. The rearrangement joins TRBV28 to TRBJ2-7; a weak D match, TRBD2 (5 bases). Per the germline V gene, CDR1 is MDHEN and CDR2 is SYDVKM. This CDR3 comprises 17 residues. Trimming took 1 base from V and 0 from J, leaving 16 bases between them. DNA for the CDR3: TGTGCCAGCAGTTTATTACTAGGCGTGTCACCCTCCTACGAGCAGTACTTC. Translating it yields CASSLLLGVSPSYEQYF.

The V and J genes are TRBV25-1 and TRBJ2-7, with 10 bases that match TRBD1. The CDR3 runs 16 residues. Unmatched junction bases numbered 12, after V lost 5 bases and J lost 5 bases. CDR1 and CDR2 (germline): MGHDK, SYGVNS. The CDR3 sequence: CASSQPRGTGADEQYF. The CDR3 nucleotides read TGTGCCAGCAGTCAACCTAGGGGGACAGGGGCGGACGAGCAGTACTTC.

The chain combines TRBV11-2 with TRBJ2-1; 7 nucleotides align to TRBD1. Trimming at V came to 4 bases and at J to 2 bases, leaving 14 bases not matched to a gene. Looked up from germline, CDR1 is SGHAT and CDR2 is FQNNGV. CDR3 length equals 18 residues. As DNA, the CDR3 is TGTGCCAGCAGCTCACCCTCTCAAAGGACAGGCACCTACAATGAGCAGTTCTTC. Amino acids: CASSSPSQRTGTYNEQFF.

The rearrangement uses TRBV27 and TRBJ2-1; 13 positions match TRBD2. Trimming cost V 5 bases and J 5 bases; bases outside gene matches: 3. The CDR3 length is 15 residues. Germline assignment: CDR1 MNHEY and CDR2 SMNVEV (reference sequence). The CDR3 loop reads CASSLGTSGNNEQFF. In DNA, the CDR3 is TGTGCCAGCAGTCTCGGGACTAGCGGGAACAATGAGCAGTTCTTC.

This clone has a handful of counts. The V and J genes are TRBV5-1 and TRBJ1-1; tentatively, D is TRBD1 (5 bases). From germline, CDR1 is SGHRS and CDR2 YFSETQ. The V gene lost 4 bases and the J gene lost 5 bases, with 18 bases spanning the gap. The CDR3 loop spans 15 amino acids. Here the CDR3 DNA reads TGCGCCAGCAGCACCTCGAATACTGGGGGGACTGAAGCTTTCTTT. It specifies CASSTSNTGGTEAFF.

The chain couples TRBV19 to TRBJ1-5; no clear D gene. Looked up from germline, CDR1 is LNHDA and CDR2 is SQIVND (reference sequence). The germline V and J ends were trimmed by 0 bases and 4 bases, with 7 bases remaining between them. CDR3 size: 14 residues. The CDR3 loop is CASSIENRNQPQHF. The CDR3 DNA reads TGTGCCAGTAGTATAGAGAACAGAAATCAGCCCCAGCATTTT.

This rearrangement joins TRBV7-6 to TRBJ2-3, with 9 bases matching TRBD2. Looked up from germline, CDR1 is SGHVS and CDR2 is FNYEAQ. Trimming at V came to 5 bases and at J to 9 bases, leaving 15 bases not matched to a gene. The CDR3 length is 16 residues. Here the CDR3 reads CASSLAGGALSGTQYF. The CDR3 coding sequence is TGTGCCAGCAGCCTGGCGGGAGGGGCTTTGAGTGGGACGCAGTATTTT. Full variable domain (rest looked up from reference TRBV7-6 and TRBJ2-3): GAGVSQSPRYKVTKRGQDVALRCDPISGHVSLYWYRQALGQGPEFLTYFNYEAQQDKSGLPNDRFSAERPEGSISTLTIQRTEQRDSAMYRCASSLAGGALSGTQYFGPGTRLTVL.